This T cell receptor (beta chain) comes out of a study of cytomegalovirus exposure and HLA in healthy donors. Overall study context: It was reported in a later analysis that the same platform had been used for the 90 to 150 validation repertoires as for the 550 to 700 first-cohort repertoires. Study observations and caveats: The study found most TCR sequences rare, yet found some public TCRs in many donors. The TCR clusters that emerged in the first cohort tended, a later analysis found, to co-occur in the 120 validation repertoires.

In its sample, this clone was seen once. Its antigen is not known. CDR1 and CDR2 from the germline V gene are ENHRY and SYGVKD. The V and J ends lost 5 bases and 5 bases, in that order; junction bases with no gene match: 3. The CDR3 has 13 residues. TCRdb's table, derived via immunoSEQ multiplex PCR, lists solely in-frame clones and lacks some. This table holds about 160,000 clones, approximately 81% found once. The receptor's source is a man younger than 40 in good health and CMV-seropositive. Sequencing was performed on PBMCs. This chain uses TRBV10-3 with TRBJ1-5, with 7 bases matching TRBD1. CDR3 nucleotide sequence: TGTGCCATCAGTAATCAGGGGGATCAGCCCCAGCATTTT. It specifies CAISNQGDQPQHF.